This T cell receptor beta chain was recovered during a study of Ad26.COV2.S vaccination and SARS-CoV-2 variants. Whole-study context: Trial arm assignment for the donor was COV1001 Ad26.COV2.S. Recipients of Ad26.COV2.S got it intramuscularly, once or twice 56 days apart.

Measured with immunoSEQ multiplex PCR; TCRdb has only the in-frame clones, and not every one. The sample has 430,000 or so clones, 90% seen once. Treatment of the sample: over 15 received Ad26.COV2.S at low or high dose, single or two shots; about 5 received placebo; per-sample allocation not given. Specimens were obtained on day 63 following the first vaccine or placebo injection. An Ad26 vector expressing Wuhan-strain SARS-CoV-2 spike constituted the vaccine. This clone occurred once. Its specificity is unknown. Study-level results: Vaccine recipients and placebo recipients showed similar non-spike TCR breadth.

The sequence came from a person aged 18-60 years who received the Ad26.COV2.S COVID-19 vaccine or a placebo. Sequences were derived from peripheral blood, sampled in a trial of Ad26.COV2.S vaccine versus placebo.

As DNA, the CDR3 is TGCGCCAGCAGCCGGAACAGTAGGGTCGGCACAGATACGCAGTATTTT. It specifies CASSRNSRVGTDTQYF. The chain couples TRBV4-1 to TRBJ2-3; D gene unclear. The CDR3 runs 16 residues. From germline, CDR1 is MGHRA and CDR2 YSYEKL. Trimming stripped 4 bases from V and 1 base from J, with 15 bases between.